This entry describes one TCR beta chain. What it binds is unknown. These data are taken from a study of long-term antiretroviral therapy in people with HIV. Points from the study as a whole: HIV repertoires spanned tighter CDR3 length ranges than controls did. Post-treatment diversity went higher with ART but stayed below transplant donor controls. Specimen acquisition occurred between about 2004 and 2018, potentially under older ART regimens.

Survey-level resolution applied to immunoSEQ assay v3.0. Clones were read by immunoSEQ multiplex PCR, and TCRdb kept only the in-frame ones, dropping some. The profile shows about 30,000 clones, 70% to 90% of them singletons. Germline values: CDR1 MNHNS, CDR2 SASEGT. V was clipped by 4 bases and J by 6 bases, with 16 bases between them. The CDR3 runs 16 residues. Every HIV-positive participant received treatment in the United States. The specimen was unsorted PBMCs, collected 2.8 years before starting antiretroviral therapy. The gene calls are TRBV6-1 and TRBJ1-6; D is possibly TRBD1 (6 bases). This TCR was sampled from a woman aged 25 to 39 with HIV. The CDR3: CASSARSRGLNSPLHF. The CDR3 nucleotides are TGTGCCAGCAGTGCACGATCCAGGGGCCTTAATTCACCCCTCCACTTT.